The 20 T cell receptor beta chains given below trace back to one sample, sequenced in a study of cytomegalovirus exposure and HLA in healthy donors. PCR used 60 Vbeta primers and 13 Jbeta primers. The data were produced by immunoSEQ multiplex PCR, yet TCRdb's version contains in-frame clones alone and is incomplete. The sample includes around 91,000 clones, around 59% of them seen just once. Sequenced material: PBMCs. The receptors were sampled from a human donor in good health.

This sequence joins TRBV5-4 and TRBJ2-5; the D is unclear. This CDR3 has 14 amino acids. Germline V lookup: CDR1 SGHNT, CDR2 YYREEE (reference sequence). V lost 4 bases, J lost 4 bases, and 14 bases lay in between. In nucleotides, the CDR3 is TGTGCCAGCAGCCCGACGTGGGCCCCAGAGACCCAGTACTTC. Amino acids: CASSPTWAPETQYF.

This clone showed up just once. The V and J genes are TRBV5-1 and TRBJ1-2; possible D gene TRBD1, 6 bases. CDR1 is SGHRS, CDR2 YFSETQ, per germline. The V gene lost 6 bases and the J gene lost 8 bases, with 23 bases spanning the gap. This CDR3 region has 15 residues. CDR3 region: CASNRAQGYGDGYTF. For the CDR3, the DNA is TGCGCCAGCAACAGGGCTCAGGGATACGGTGACGGCTACACCTTC.

The gene calls are TRBV5-6 and TRBJ2-2, with D possibly TRBD2 on 5 matching bases. This CDR3 has 16 residues. Trimming took 2 bases from V and 3 from J, leaving 14 bases between them. Germline CDR1 and CDR2: SGHDT and YYEEEE. The CDR3 DNA follows: TGTGCCAGCAGCTTCATGCGGGTCGGGGACACCGGGGAGCTGTTTTTT. Its translation is CASSFMRVGDTGELFF. The whole variable domain, remainder taken from reference TRBV5-6 and TRBJ2-2, is DAGVTQSPTHLIKTRGQQVTLRCSPKSGHDTVSWYQQALGQGPQFIFQYYEEEERQRGNFPDRFSGHQFPNYSSELNVNALLLGDSALYLCASSFMRVGDTGELFFGEGSRLTVL.

CDR3 protein: CATGGGYEQYF. The CDR3 DNA follows: TGCGCCACTGGGGGGGGCTACGAGCAGTACTTC. The chain recombines TRBV10-2 with TRBJ2-7; the match to TRBD2 covers 7 bases. CDR1 is WSHSY, CDR2 SAAADI, per germline. The CDR3 is 11 amino acids. V trimming: 10 bases; J trimming: 3 bases; junction bases outside the gene matches: 3.

The J gene is TRBJ2-7, the V gene TRBV25-1; the D is unclear. The CDR3 sequence is 11 residues long. Trimming removed 5 bases at V and 5 bases at J, with 7 bases between. The germline gives CDR1 MGHDK, CDR2 SYGVNS. The CDR3 reads CASSQLDEQYF. The CDR3 DNA sequence: TGTGCCAGCAGTCAACTGGACGAGCAGTACTTC.

The J gene is TRBJ2-3, the V gene TRBV14, with 7 bases aligning to TRBD2. CDR1 and CDR2 from the germline V gene are SGHDN and FVKESK. The CDR3 covers 15 residues. V was clipped by 4 bases and J by 2 bases; unmatched bases: 6. CDR3 sequence (DNA): TGTGCCAGCAGCCCCAGACTAGCTTACACAGATACGCAGTATTTT. Its protein is CASSPRLAYTDTQYF.

This rearrangement joins TRBV7-8 to TRBJ2-5; TRBD2 might be the D (5 bases). Germline values: CDR1 SGHVS, CDR2 FQNEAQ. The V gene lost 6 bases and the J gene lost 1 base, with 12 bases spanning the gap. This CDR3 spans 14 amino acids. The CDR3 reads CASSSAESQETQYF. As DNA, the CDR3 is TGTGCCAGCAGTAGCGCGGAGTCCCAAGAGACCCAGTACTTC.

This clone was found a few times. J is TRBJ2-2 and V is TRBV27, with a tentative D call TRBD2 (5 bases). Germline lookup yields CDR1 MNHEY and CDR2 SMNVEV (reference sequence). V lost 5 bases and J 6 bases, leaving 28 bases between the germline ends. The CDR3 loop spans 19 amino acids. The CDR3 coding sequence is TGTGCCAGCAGTCACCCGAGCCCGGCCCTCACGGGGAAGCCCGGGGAGCTGTTTTTT. Translating it yields CASSHPSPALTGKPGELFF.

This sequence joins TRBV7-9 and TRBJ2-5, with TRBD1 identical over 9 bases. The J call is doubtful: the DNA matches TRBJ2-7 better. The CDR3 sequence is 13 residues long. Per germline, CDR1 SEHNR and CDR2 FQNEAQ (reference sequence). CDR3 amino acids: CASVRGQGYEQYF. The DNA for the CDR3 is TGTGCCAGCGTCCGCGGACAGGGGTACGAGCAGTACTTC.

This chain links TRBV18 with TRBJ2-1; 8 bases are a match to TRBD2. Looked up from germline, CDR1 is KGHSH and CDR2 is LQKENI. The CDR3 consists of 16 residues. Trimming took 0 bases from V and 4 from J; bases not matched to a gene: 5. The CDR3 coding sequence is TGTGCCAGCTCACCACCGTCGGGGGGGGCATACAATGAGCAGTTCTTC. Translation gives CASSPPSGGAYNEQFF.

The chain is built from TRBV19 and TRBJ1-2; 10 nucleotides align to TRBD1. The CDR3 covers 15 residues. Germline V gene sequence: CDR1 LNHDA, CDR2 SQIVND (reference sequence). The junction had 10 bases not matched to a gene; V was cut back by 4 bases and J by 8 bases. The CDR3 nucleotides read TGTGCCAGTAGTACCCAGGGGACAGGGGTTTACGGCTACACCTTC. Residues: CASSTQGTGVYGYTF.

This sequence joins TRBV5-6 and TRBJ2-3; D not resolved. V was cut by 0 bases and J by 6 bases, with 11 bases left in between. In germline, CDR1 is SGHDT, CDR2 YYEEEE. This CDR3 is 14 amino acids long. The CDR3 nucleotides are TGTGCCAGCAGCTTGGGAAGCCGGGTGGATACGCAGTATTTT. It encodes CASSLGSRVDTQYF.

The chain recombines TRBV19 with TRBJ2-2; TRBD1 matches 9 bases. Per germline, CDR1 LNHDA and CDR2 SQIVND (reference sequence). Trimming cost V 6 bases and J 5 bases; bases outside gene matches: 4. CDR3 length: 14 amino acids. Here the CDR3 DNA reads TGTGCCAGTAGACCTGGGACAGGGACCGGGGAGCTGTTTTTT. Protein sequence: CASRPGTGTGELFF.

The chain has TRBV7-9 and TRBJ2-1, with D possibly TRBD2 on 6 matching bases. The CDR3 totals 15 residues. Germline CDR1 and CDR2: SEHNR and FQNEAQ (reference sequence). Trimming left V 4 bases short and J 8 bases short, with 18 bases between. CDR3 nucleotide sequence: TGTGCCAGCAGCTCGGTGGTGGGGGGAATCCATGAGCAGTTCTTC. Residues: CASSSVVGGIHEQFF.

With regard to this clone: Likely a read error: the CDR3 ends without its conserved phenylalanine or tryptophan. The rearrangement joins TRBV7-3 to TRBJ1-6; D possibly corresponds to TRBD1 (6 bases). Germline CDR1 is SGHTA and CDR2 is FQGTGA. This CDR3 region has 16 residues. Trimming stripped 5 bases from V and 7 bases from J, with 18 bases between. As DNA, the CDR3 is TGTGCCAGCAGCCTGGTGCCGACAGGAGTCAATTCACCCCTCCACGTT. Its translation: CASSLVPTGVNSPLHV.

CDR3 sequence: CASTYQGASGEQYF. In DNA form, the CDR3 reads TGTGCCAGCACCTACCAGGGGGCCTCCGGCGAGCAGTACTTC. The rearrangement joins TRBV7-2 to TRBJ2-7, with 8 positions matching TRBD1. V lost 7 bases to trimming and J lost 6 bases; unmatched junction nucleotides: 11. Per germline, CDR1 SGHTA and CDR2 FQGNSA. The CDR3 totals 14 residues.

The chain links TRBV15 to TRBJ2-2; a weak D match, TRBD2 (5 bases). V lost 0 bases to trimming and J lost 1 base, with 6 bases between them. Per germline, CDR1 LNHNV and CDR2 YYDKDF (reference sequence). CDR3 length equals 15 residues. DNA of the CDR3: TGTGCCACCAGCAGAGATCGGGGGAACACCGGGGAGCTGTTTTTT. Translation gives CATSRDRGNTGELFF.

The V gene is TRBV5-3, the J gene TRBJ2-3; TRBD2 matches 12 bases. TRBV5-3 is an open reading frame, and its role is uncertain. Trimming removed 4 bases from V and 0 bases from J; junction bases left unmatched: 9. The CDR3 runs 18 residues. The CDR3 nucleotides read TGTGCCAGAAGCCCCGGGACTAGCGGGCGTGCTAGCACAGATACGCAGTATTTT. Amino acids: CARSPGTSGRASTDTQYF.

This clone was observed a handful of times. The chain joins TRBV2 to TRBJ2-5; D is perhaps TRBD2 (6 bases). The J call is in doubt because the DNA end fits TRBJ2-7 better. Looked up from germline, CDR1 is SNHLY and CDR2 is FYNNEI. The CDR3 is made up of 13 amino acids. As DNA, the CDR3 is TGTGCCGGAAGAAAAGAGGGAGGCTACGAGCAGTACTTC. Residues: CAGRKEGGYEQYF.

V is TRBV5-1 and J is TRBJ2-1; 11 nucleotides match TRBD2. V dropped 2 bases and J dropped 7; count of bases not matched to a gene: 8. Per germline, CDR1 SGHRS and CDR2 YFSETQ. This CDR3 has 16 residues. The CDR3 DNA reads as TGCGCCAGCAGCTTAAATCCGGGACTAGCGGCGAATGAGCAGTTCTTC. The encoded protein is CASSLNPGLAANEQFF. Drawing the rest from reference TRBV5-1 and TRBJ2-1, the complete variable domain is KAGVTQTPRYLIKTRGQQVTLSCSPISGHRSVSWYQQTPGQGLQFLFEYFSETQRNKGNFPGRFSGRQFSNSRSEMNVSTLELGDSALYLCASSLNPGLAANEQFFGPGTRLTVL.